This TCR beta chain comes out of a study of T cells in Graves' hyperthyroidism and ophthalmopathy. The source material, RNA transcripts, was used to amplify TCR beta CDR3 regions. Researchers ran a first-round RT-PCR on the TCR CDR3 using the HTBI primer set. One entry per CDR3 protein, called by TCRdb with MiXCR from the multiplex PCR reads. The profile shows approximately 710,000 distinct CDR3 sequences, 17% of them singletons. This CDR3 is built from 15 residues. V lost 4 bases and J 8 bases, leaving 18 bases between the germline ends. Germline V gene data show CDR1 as SGHDT and CDR2 as YYEEEE. This clonotype was seen ten or more times.

The origin of this receptor is a man aged 45 to 65 with Graves' hyperthyroidism. Material: blood. V gene TRBV5-6 combines with J gene TRBJ1-4; D is uncertain. The CDR3 here is CASSPRRTPGEKLFF. The CDR3 DNA sequence: TGTGCCAGCAGCCCGCGACGGACCCCTGGGGAAAAACTGTTTTTT.